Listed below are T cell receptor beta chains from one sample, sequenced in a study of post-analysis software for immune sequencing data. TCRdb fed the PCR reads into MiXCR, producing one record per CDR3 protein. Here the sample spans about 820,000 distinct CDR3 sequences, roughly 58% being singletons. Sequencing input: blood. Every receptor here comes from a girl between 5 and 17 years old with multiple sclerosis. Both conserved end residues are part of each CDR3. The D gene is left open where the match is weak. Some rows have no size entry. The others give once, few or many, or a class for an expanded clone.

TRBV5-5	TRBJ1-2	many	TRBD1	CASSLETGSYTF	TGTGCCAGCAGCTTGGAGACAGGGAGCTACACCTTC
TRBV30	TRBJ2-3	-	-	CAWSVAETRITDTQYF	TGTGCCTGGAGTGTAGCGGAGACGCGTATCACAGATACGCAGTATTTT
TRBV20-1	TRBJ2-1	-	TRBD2	CSARPTSGRASEQFF	TGCAGTGCTAGACCAACTAGCGGGAGGGCCAGTGAGCAGTTCTTC
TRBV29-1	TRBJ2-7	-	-	CSVVQEYNEQYF	TGCAGCGTTGTGCAGGAGTACAATGAGCAGTACTTC
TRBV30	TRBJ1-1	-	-	CAWSVLGMNTEAFF	TGTGCCTGGAGTGTACTAGGGATGAACACTGAAGCTTTCTTT
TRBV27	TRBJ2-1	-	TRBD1	CASSWDRGSNEQFF	TGTGCCAGCAGTTGGGACAGGGGGAGCAATGAGCAGTTCTTC
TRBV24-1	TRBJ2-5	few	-	CATSDSGGQETQYF	TGTGCCACCAGTGATTCAGGAGGCCAAGAGACCCAGTACTTC
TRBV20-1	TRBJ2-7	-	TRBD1	CSARVMGQVTYEQYF	TGCAGTGCTAGAGTGATGGGACAGGTGACCTACGAGCAGTACTTC
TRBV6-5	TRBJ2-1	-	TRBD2	CASSYSRSGIPYNEQFF	TGTGCCAGCAGTTATTCACGCAGCGGGATTCCTTACAATGAGCAGTTCTTC
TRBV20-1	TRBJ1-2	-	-	CSAKNAGAREFNYGYTF	TGCAGTGCGAAGAACGCCGGGGCCAGAGAATTTAACTATGGCTACACCTTC
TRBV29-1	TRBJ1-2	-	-	CSVLGSNYGYTF	TGCAGCGTTCTAGGGTCTAACTATGGCTACACCTTC
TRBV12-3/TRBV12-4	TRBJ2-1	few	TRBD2	CASSYGTSGFDEQFF	TGTGCCAGCAGTTATGGGACTAGCGGGTTCGATGAGCAGTTCTTC
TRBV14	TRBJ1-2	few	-	CASSHREYYGYTF	TGTGCCAGCAGCCACAGAGAATACTATGGCTACACCTTC
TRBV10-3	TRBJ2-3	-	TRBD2	CAISESDASGSSVTQYF	TGTGCCATCAGTGAGTCGGACGCTAGCGGGAGTTCGGTTACGCAGTATTTT
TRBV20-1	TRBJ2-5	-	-	CSVHVPVGGAGETQYF	TGCAGTGTACATGTGCCCGTGGGGGGGGCAGGCGAGACCCAGTACTTC
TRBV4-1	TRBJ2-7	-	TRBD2	CASSQDSGLGGVYEQYF	TGCGCCAGCAGCCAAGATAGCGGACTAGGAGGTGTCTACGAGCAGTACTTC
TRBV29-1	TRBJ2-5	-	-	CSATEGEETQYF	TGCAGCGCAACTGAGGGGGAAGAGACCCAGTACTTC
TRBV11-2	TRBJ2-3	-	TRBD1	CASPPRTGYTDTQYF	TGTGCCAGCCCCCCCCGGACAGGGTATACAGATACGCAGTATTTT
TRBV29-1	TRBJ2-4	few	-	CSVEERGKNIQYF	TGCAGCGTTGAAGAAAGGGGCAAAAACATTCAGTACTTC
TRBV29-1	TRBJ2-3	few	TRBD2	CSGGTSGFTDTQYF	TGCAGCGGTGGGACTAGCGGCTTCACAGATACGCAGTATTTT
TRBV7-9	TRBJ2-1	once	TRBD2	CASSLSGLAGVQGDNEQFF	TGTGCCAGCAGCTTATCAGGACTAGCGGGAGTGCAAGGAGACAATGAGCAGTTCTTC
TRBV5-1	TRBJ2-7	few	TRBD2	CASSGGLAGDYEQYF	TGCGCCAGCAGCGGTGGACTAGCGGGGGACTACGAGCAGTACTTC
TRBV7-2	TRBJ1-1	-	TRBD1	CASSLYRDREKAFF	TGTGCCAGTAGCTTGTACCGGGACAGGGAGAAAGCTTTCTTT
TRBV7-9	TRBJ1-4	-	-	CASSFSRSGEKLFF	TGTGCCAGCAGCTTTTCCCGCTCGGGTGAAAAACTGTTTTTT
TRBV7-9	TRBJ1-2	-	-	CASSFPGRVDYTF	TGTGCCAGCAGCTTCCCAGGGCGTGTCGACTACACCTTC